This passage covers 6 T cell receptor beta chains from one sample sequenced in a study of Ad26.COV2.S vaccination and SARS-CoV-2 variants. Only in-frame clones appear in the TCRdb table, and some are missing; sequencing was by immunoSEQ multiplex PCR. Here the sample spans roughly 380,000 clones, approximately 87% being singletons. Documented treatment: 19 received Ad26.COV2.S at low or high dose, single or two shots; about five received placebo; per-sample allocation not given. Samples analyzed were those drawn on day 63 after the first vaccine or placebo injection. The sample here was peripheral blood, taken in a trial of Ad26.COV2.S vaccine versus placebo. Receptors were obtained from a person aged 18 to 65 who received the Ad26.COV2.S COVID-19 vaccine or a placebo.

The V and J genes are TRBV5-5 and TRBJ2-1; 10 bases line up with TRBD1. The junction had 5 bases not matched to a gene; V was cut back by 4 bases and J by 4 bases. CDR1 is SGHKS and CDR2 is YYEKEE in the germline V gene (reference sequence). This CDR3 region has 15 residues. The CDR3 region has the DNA TGTGCCAGCAGCGCCGGGACAGGGGATTACAATGAGCAGTTCTTC. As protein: CASSAGTGDYNEQFF. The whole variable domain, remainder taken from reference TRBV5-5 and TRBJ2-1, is DAGVTQSPTHLIKTRGQQVTLRCSPISGHKSVSWYQQVLGQGPQFIFQYYEKEERGRGNFPDRFSARQFPNYSSELNVNALLLGDSALYLCASSAGTGDYNEQFFGPGTRLTVL.

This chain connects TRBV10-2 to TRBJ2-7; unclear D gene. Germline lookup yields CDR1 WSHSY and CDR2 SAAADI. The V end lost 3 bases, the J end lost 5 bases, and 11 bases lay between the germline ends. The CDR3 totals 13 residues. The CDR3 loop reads CASSEGGAHEQYF. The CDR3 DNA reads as TGCGCCAGCAGTGAAGGCGGAGCCCACGAGCAGTACTTC.

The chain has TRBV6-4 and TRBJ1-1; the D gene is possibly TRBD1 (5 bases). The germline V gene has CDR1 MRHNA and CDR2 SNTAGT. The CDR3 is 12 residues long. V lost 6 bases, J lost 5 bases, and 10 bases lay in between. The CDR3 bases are TGTGCCAGCAGGGGGGGACGGACTGAAGCTTTCTTT. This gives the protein CASRGGRTEAFF.

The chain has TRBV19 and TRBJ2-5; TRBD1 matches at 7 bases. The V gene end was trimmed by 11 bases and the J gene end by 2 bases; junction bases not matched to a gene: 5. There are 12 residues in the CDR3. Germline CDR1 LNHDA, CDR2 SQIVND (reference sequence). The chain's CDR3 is CASQGQQETQYF. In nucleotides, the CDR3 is TGTGCCTCCCAGGGACAGCAAGAGACCCAGTACTTC.

The CDR3 region has the DNA TGTGCCAGCAGTTACTCGAATGGACAGGGGGAAGAGACCCAGTACTTC. Translation gives CASSYSNGQGEETQYF. This chain joins TRBV6-5 and TRBJ2-5; 10 bases match TRBD1. The junction had 4 bases not matched to a gene; V was cut back by 0 bases and J by 3 bases. This CDR3 comprises 16 residues. Germline lookup yields CDR1 MNHEY and CDR2 SVGAGI.

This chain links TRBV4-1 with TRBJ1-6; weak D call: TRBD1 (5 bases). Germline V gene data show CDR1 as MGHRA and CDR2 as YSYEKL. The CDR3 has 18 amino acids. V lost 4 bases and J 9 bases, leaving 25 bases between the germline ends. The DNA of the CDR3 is TGCGCCAGCAGCCTTGTTTCACCACGGGGCCCGAAAGGTTCACCCCTCCACTTT. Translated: CASSLVSPRGPKGSPLHF.